These 27 T cell receptor beta chains were sequenced from one sample in a study of T cell changes during pregnancy in multiple sclerosis. Here immunoSEQ multiplex PCR was the method, and the copy in TCRdb shows in-frame clones only, minus some. Among under 20,000 clones listed, over 75% were seen once. Specimen: CD8+ T cells from peripheral blood mononuclear cells, collected after pregnancy. All receptors derive from a female donor with multiple sclerosis, enrolled in a pregnancy study.

This clone was counted a few times. The gene calls are TRBV5-1 and TRBJ1-2; D call uncertain. Looked up from germline, CDR1 is SGHRS and CDR2 is YFSETQ. Trimming cost V 5 bases and J 6 bases, with 17 bases left between them. The CDR3 totals 14 residues. The CDR3 sequence: CASSLVSGGDGYTF. As DNA, the CDR3 is TGCGCCAGCAGTCTAGTAAGTGGCGGTGATGGCTACACCTTC.

This clone has a single count. The chain links TRBV15 to TRBJ1-1, with a possible D match to TRBD1 (6 bases). V shed 4 bases and J shed 6 bases, with 18 bases lying between them. Germline CDR1 and CDR2: LNHNV and YYDKDF (reference sequence). The CDR3 covers 15 residues. The CDR3 coding sequence is TGTGCCACCAGCAAAGAACAGGGTCCATCTGCTGAAGCTTTCTTT. Amino acid sequence: CATSKEQGPSAEAFF.

V usage is TRBV6-5 and J usage is TRBJ1-5; tentatively, D is TRBD1 (5 bases). Germline CDR1 and CDR2: MNHEY and SVGAGI. The CDR3 covers 15 residues. Trimming removed 6 bases at V and 6 bases at J, with 18 bases between. CDR3 sequence (DNA): TGTGCCAGCAGGAGAGATGGGGGGATGGGTCAGCCCCAGCATTTT. Protein sequence: CASRRDGGMGQPQHF.

V gene TRBV7-3 combines with J gene TRBJ2-1, with 8 bases matching TRBD1. The germline V gene encodes CDR1 SGHTA and CDR2 FQGTGA. The CDR3 is 12 amino acids. V lost 4 bases to trimming and J lost 15 bases; unmatched junction nucleotides: 8. The chain's CDR3 is CASSSAGGQPFF. As DNA, the CDR3 is TGTGCCAGCAGCTCAGCAGGGGGCCAGCCGTTCTTC.

The V call is TRBV27, the J call TRBJ2-5; 11 bases map to TRBD1. The V gene's germline CDR1 is MNHEY and CDR2 SMNVEV (reference sequence). CDR3 length: 15 amino acids. The J segment lost 3 bases and the V segment lost 2 bases, leaving 2 bases of the junction unmatched. The CDR3 sequence is CASSLGTGGKETQYF. The CDR3 DNA follows: TGTGCCAGCAGTTTAGGGACAGGGGGTAAAGAGACCCAGTACTTC.

The V and J genes are TRBV19 and TRBJ2-3; 14 bases align to TRBD2. The CDR3 consists of 15 residues. Germline V gives CDR1 LNHDA, CDR2 SQIVND (reference sequence). With 8 bases clipped from V and 4 bases from J, the junction kept 5 bases outside the gene matches. The CDR3 sequence: CASGTSGSNADTQYF. The CDR3 nucleotides read TGTGCCAGTGGGACTAGCGGGAGTAACGCAGATACGCAGTATTTT.

The genes are TRBV11-1 and TRBJ1-6; 10 bases map to TRBD1. This CDR3 is built from 16 residues. J was trimmed by 10 bases and V by 3 bases; bases with no gene match: 9. From germline, CDR1 is SGHAT and CDR2 FQDESV (reference sequence). The CDR3, as DNA: TGTGCCAGCAGCTTGACAGGGGGCGCTTATTCCTCACCCCTCCACTTT. Its translation: CASSLTGGAYSSPLHF.

CDR3 sequence: CASSLAFETGAFGEQYF. The CDR3 DNA is TGTGCCAGCAGCTTGGCTTTCGAGACAGGGGCGTTCGGCGAGCAGTACTTC. The J gene is TRBJ2-7, the V gene TRBV5-6; the match to TRBD1 covers 8 bases. V shed 0 bases and J 6 bases; nucleotides not matched to a gene: 14. The germline V gene encodes CDR1 SGHDT and CDR2 YYEEEE. CDR3 length: 17 residues.

This chain uses TRBV6-6 with TRBJ1-5; 9 positions agree with TRBD1. CDR1 and CDR2 from the germline V gene are MNHNY and SVGAGI (reference sequence). V was clipped by 7 bases and J by 6 bases; unmatched bases: 7. This CDR3 contains 14 residues. The CDR3 loop reads CASTAGQGSQPQHF. The CDR3 DNA follows: TGTGCCAGCACCGCGGGACAGGGTAGTCAGCCCCAGCATTTT.

This rearrangement joins TRBV11-3 to TRBJ1-1, with D maybe TRBD1 (5 bases). The CDR3 loop spans 14 amino acids. CDR1 is SGHNT, CDR2 YENEEA, per germline. Deletions cut 0 bases from V and 5 bases from J, with 10 bases between. The CDR3 DNA sequence: TGTGCCAGCAGCTTAGACAGGGCCGGGACTGAAGCTTTCTTT. Translation gives CASSLDRAGTEAFF.

The chain carries TRBV5-5 and TRBJ2-3, with 7 bases matching TRBD1. The CDR3 has 15 residues. Germline assignment: CDR1 SGHKS and CDR2 YYEKEE (reference sequence). J was trimmed by 6 bases and V by 1 base; bases with no gene match: 8. CDR3 amino acids: CASSLLTGAIDTQYF. In DNA, the CDR3 is TGTGCCAGCAGCTTGTTAACAGGGGCCATCGATACGCAGTATTTT.

The rearrangement joins TRBV27 to TRBJ1-2; 7 bases agree with TRBD1. From germline, CDR1 is MNHEY and CDR2 SMNVEV (reference sequence). The CDR3 spans 15 residues. The J segment lost 0 bases and the V segment lost 6 bases, leaving 7 bases of the junction unmatched. Here the CDR3 DNA reads TGTGCCAGCAGGCCGACAGGGCTAGCTAACTATGGCTACACCTTC. Translating it yields CASRPTGLANYGYTF.

The chain couples TRBV2 to TRBJ2-1, with 9 bases identical to TRBD1. The germline V gene has CDR1 SNHLY and CDR2 FYNNEI. V was pared by 7 bases and J by 13 bases, with 11 bases of the junction left unmatched. The CDR3 totals 13 residues. The CDR3 is CASITDPGQGQFF. For the CDR3, the DNA is TGTGCCAGCATAACTGACCCGGGACAGGGTCAGTTCTTC.

V usage is TRBV19 and J usage is TRBJ1-2; D ambiguous. The CDR3 sequence is 14 residues long. V lost 1 base, J lost 3 bases, and 9 bases lay in between. Germline CDR1 reads LNHDA; CDR2 reads SQIVND (reference sequence). The CDR3 DNA sequence: TGTGCCAGTAGTATAGTTGACGCGGACTATGGCTACACCTTC. Amino acids: CASSIVDADYGYTF.

The CDR3 reads CASSYGGALYEQYF. CDR3 nucleotides: TGTGCCAGCAGCTACGGGGGGGCCCTCTACGAGCAGTACTTC. The genes are TRBV5-6 and TRBJ2-7, with 8 bases identical to TRBD2. There are 14 residues in the CDR3. V was clipped by 3 bases and J by 3 bases; unmatched bases: 5. Looked up from germline, CDR1 is SGHDT and CDR2 is YYEEEE.

The genes are TRBV7-9 and TRBJ2-1; D perhaps matches TRBD2 (5 bases). The CDR3 runs to 15 residues. V gave up 5 bases and J gave up 4 bases, with 15 bases separating them. Germline loops: CDR1 SEHNR, CDR2 FQNEAQ (reference sequence). CDR3 nucleotides: TGTGCCAGCAGCCCCCAACCCCGGGGATACAATGAGCAGTTCTTC. Amino acid sequence: CASSPQPRGYNEQFF.

A remark on this clone: The sample carries other DNA sequences with the same CDR3. The chain links TRBV18 to TRBJ1-1; tentative D call: TRBD1 (6 bases). This CDR3 spans 14 amino acids. V was shortened by 3 bases and J by 0 bases, with 8 bases between the two germline ends. Germline CDR1 KGHSH, CDR2 LQKENI. The CDR3, as DNA: TGTGCCAGCTCACCGGGACAACTGAACACTGAAGCTTTCTTT. Translation: CASSPGQLNTEAFF.

The chain has TRBV6-4 and TRBJ1-1, with D perhaps matching TRBD1 (6 bases). Germline CDR1 is MRHNA and CDR2 is SNTAGT. The CDR3 has 14 amino acids. Deletions cut 4 bases from V and 1 base from J, with 10 bases between. CDR3 protein: CASSAKGGNTEAFF. CDR3 bases: TGTGCCAGCAGTGCAAAAGGGGGGAACACTGAAGCTTTCTTT.

The J gene is TRBJ2-7, the V gene TRBV7-9; D unresolved. Germline CDR1 SEHNR, CDR2 FQNEAQ (reference sequence). The length of the CDR3 is 15 residues. V was clipped by 1 base and J by 0 bases, with 10 bases between them. The CDR3 DNA follows: TGTGCCAGCAGCTTAGACCCTAGGAGCTCCTACGAGCAGTACTTC. It is translated as CASSLDPRSSYEQYF.

As DNA, the CDR3 is TGTGCCAGCAGCTTGGGCTTCGGGGGGGCTCTTTACTATGGCTACACCTTC. Encoded protein: CASSLGFGGALYYGYTF. The chain is built from TRBV5-6 and TRBJ1-2; D may be TRBD1 (6 bases). V lost 0 bases, J lost 3 bases, and 18 bases lay in between. The CDR3 is 17 residues long. Germline loops: CDR1 SGHDT, CDR2 YYEEEE.

The chain uses TRBV2 and TRBJ2-1, with D unresolved. The CDR3 is 16 amino acids. Germline V gives CDR1 SNHLY, CDR2 FYNNEI. V was pared by 0 bases and J by 4 bases, with 13 bases between. CDR3 in amino acids: CASSEAKAPGYNEQFF. As DNA, the CDR3 is TGTGCCAGCAGTGAAGCGAAGGCCCCAGGATACAATGAGCAGTTCTTC.

This clone was observed once. This rearrangement joins TRBV6-6 to TRBJ1-1; the D is unclear. Trimming stripped 5 bases from V and 7 bases from J, with 11 bases between. The CDR3 length is 12 residues. The germline CDR1 and CDR2 sequences are MNHNY and SVGAGI (reference sequence). The chain's CDR3 is CASSTQVNEAFF. Written as DNA, the CDR3 is TGTGCCAGCAGTACTCAAGTAAATGAAGCTTTCTTT.

The chain carries TRBV5-6 and TRBJ2-5; the D gene is possibly TRBD2 (6 bases). Looked up from germline, CDR1 is SGHDT and CDR2 is YYEEEE. The CDR3 extends over 14 amino acids. V dropped 0 bases and J dropped 4 bases, with 10 bases sitting between them. The CDR3 spells CASSLEDYLETQYF. Written as DNA, the CDR3 is TGTGCCAGCAGCTTGGAGGACTACTTAGAGACCCAGTACTTC.

About this clone itself: A junction boundary mismatches the germline segment, possibly from a read error. This chain joins TRBV5-4 and TRBJ2-5, with D possibly being TRBD1 (6 bases). CDR3 length: 13 amino acids. Germline CDR1 and CDR2: SGHNT and YYREEE (reference sequence). CDR3 protein: CASSLDSQETQYF. CDR3 DNA: TGTGCCAGCAGTTTGGACAGCCAAGAGACCCAGTACTTC.

This chain connects TRBV27 to TRBJ2-6; D is ambiguous. Germline CDR1 MNHEY, CDR2 SMNVEV (reference sequence). Trimming took 3 bases from V and 0 from J, leaving 12 bases between them. CDR3 size: 17 residues. The CDR3 here is CASSLIDSNSGANVLTF. In nucleotides, the CDR3 is TGTGCCAGCAGTTTGATAGATTCGAACTCTGGGGCCAACGTCCTGACTTTC.

CDR3 protein: CASSPKTSGRPGTVRGSYNEQFF. CDR3 DNA sequence: TGTGCCAGCTCACCAAAGACTAGCGGGCGGCCCGGAACCGTTCGTGGCTCCTACAATGAGCAGTTCTTC. V gene TRBV18 combines with J gene TRBJ2-1, with 10 bases matching TRBD2. The CDR3 totals 23 residues. The V segment lost 2 bases and the J segment 0 bases; nucleotides outside the gene matches: 22. Germline CDR1 reads KGHSH; CDR2 reads LQKENI. Combining the CDR3 with reference TRBV18 and TRBJ2-1 gives the whole variable domain NAGVMQNPRHLVRRRGQEARLRCSPMKGHSHVYWYRQLPEEGLKFMVYLQKENIIDESGMPKERFSAEFPKEGPSILRIQQVVRGDSAAYFCASSPKTSGRPGTVRGSYNEQFFGPGTRLTVL.

The J gene is TRBJ2-1, the V gene TRBV14; tentative D call: TRBD1 (6 bases). Germline V gives CDR1 SGHDN, CDR2 FVKESK. Between the trimmed V and J ends, which lost 0 bases and 4 bases, there was a span of 22 bases. The CDR3 loop spans 19 amino acids. The DNA of the CDR3 is TGTGCCAGCAGCCAAGAAAGTAGGTGGGGGACACCCTATTACAATGAGCAGTTCTTC. Translating gives CASSQESRWGTPYYNEQFF.